Listed below are T cell receptor beta chains from one sample, sequenced in a study of long-term antiretroviral therapy in people with HIV. The repertoire was sequenced with immunoSEQ multiplex PCR; TCRdb's copy has only in-frame clones and lacks some. The profile shows tens of thousands of clones, over 90% of them singletons. Sample: unsorted PBMCs, taken roughly 6 years after starting antiretroviral therapy. The receptor set was obtained from a man younger than 45 with HIV. Both conserved end residues are part of each CDR3. The D gene is left open where the match is weak. The size of a clone is reported for some rows only, either as once, few or many, or as a class for expanded clones.

V gene,CDR3 length,J gene,clone size,D gene,CDR3 DNA,CDR3 protein
TRBV7-3,15,TRBJ2-1,-,-,TGTGCCAGCAGCCTCCGGTCCGGGGGTGCAAATGAGCAGTTCTTC,CASSLRSGGANEQFF
TRBV7-6,13,TRBJ2-2,-,-,TGTGCCAGCAGCCCCATCTTAGCCGGGGAGCTGTTTTTT,CASSPILAGELFF
TRBV11-3,13,TRBJ2-7,-,-,TGTGCCAGCAGCGGATATGGGGACCACGAGCAGTACTTC,CASSGYGDHEQYF
TRBV7-9,14,TRBJ2-2,-,TRBD2,TGTGCCAGCAGCTTGGGACTAGAGGCCGGGGAGCTGTTTTTT,CASSLGLEAGELFF
TRBV28,15,TRBJ2-1,-,TRBD2,TGTGCCAGCAGCCCCTATAGCGGGGGTAGCAGAGAGCAGTTCTTC,CASSPYSGGSREQFF
TRBV29-1,15,TRBJ2-7,-,-,TGCAGCGTTGGGGAGCAAAGGACAGCTTACTACGAGCAGTACTTC,CSVGEQRTAYYEQYF
TRBV30,14,TRBJ1-5,-,-,TGTGCCTGGAGCCAAGGGGGGGTTCTGCAGCCCCAGCATTTT,CAWSQGGVLQPQHF
TRBV11-1,15,TRBJ2-2,-,-,TGTGCCAGCAGCTTATACCGGAGGGGGACCGGGGAGCTGTTTTTT,CASSLYRRGTGELFF
TRBV7-9,11,TRBJ2-7,-,-,TGTGCCAGCAGCTTAACCCACGAGCAGTACTTC,CASSLTHEQYF
TRBV10-1,16,TRBJ2-5,-,TRBD1,TGCGCCAGCAGTACGGACAGGGGGCCCTATCCTATGACCCAGTACTTC,CASSTDRGPYPMTQYF
TRBV11-2,17,TRBJ1-2,-,-,TGTGCCAGCAGCTTAGACCTGAGCTCAGGGAACGTCTATGGCTACACCTTC,CASSLDLSSGNVYGYTF
TRBV25-1,14,TRBJ2-3,-,-,TGTGCCAGCAGTGACGGACATAATTACGATACGCAGTATTTT,CASSDGHNYDTQYF
TRBV9,16,TRBJ2-2,-,TRBD1,TGTGCCAGCACCATTGGGACAGGGGCCTTTGGCGGGGAGCTGTTTTTT,CASTIGTGAFGGELFF
TRBV4-3,18,TRBJ2-3,-,-,TGCGCCAGCAGCCAACTACCCCCTAGCGGAGGGGGGGCAGATACGCAGTATTTT,CASSQLPPSGGGADTQYF
TRBV19,15,TRBJ2-2,-,TRBD2,TGTGCCAGTAGTAGCCGGGAGGCTAACACCGGGGAGCTGTTTTTT,CASSSREANTGELFF
TRBV5-4,14,TRBJ1-2,-,-,TGTGCCAGCAGCTCAAACAGACACCTCTATGGCTACACCTTC,CASSSNRHLYGYTF
TRBV7-8,11,TRBJ2-1,-,-,TGTGCCAGCAGCTCCGCCGGCGAGCAGTTCTTC,CASSSAGEQFF
TRBV4-1,16,TRBJ2-5,-,TRBD2,TGCGCCAGCAGCCGGCAGCTGCTAGCGGCCCAAGAGACCCAGTACTTC,CASSRQLLAAQETQYF
TRBV14,14,TRBJ2-2,-,-,TGTGCCAGCAGCGAACGGACTGGAACCGGGGAGCTGTTTTTT,CASSERTGTGELFF
TRBV6-5,15,TRBJ2-2,-,TRBD2,TGTGCCAGCAGTTATTTCCCCACTAGCGCCGGGGAGCTGTTTTTT,CASSYFPTSAGELFF
TRBV6-5,13,TRBJ2-7,-,TRBD1,TGTGCCACTCTGGACAGGGCCTCCTACGAGCAGTACTTC,CATLDRASYEQYF
TRBV19,15,TRBJ1-5,once,-,TGTGCCAGTAGCTCCGGCCAGGGTTGGGATCAGCCCCAGCATTTT,CASSSGQGWDQPQHF
TRBV27,14,TRBJ2-1,once,-,TGTGCCAGCAGCCCGGGATTTACCGTCAATGAGCAGTTCTTC,CASSPGFTVNEQFF
TRBV29-1,14,TRBJ2-3,-,TRBD2,TGCAGCGTTGAAGCTAGCGGGACCACAGATACGCAGTATTTT,CSVEASGTTDTQYF
TRBV4-3,17,TRBJ2-7,-,-,TGCGCCAGCAGCCAAGAGGTTGCCGTAACAGGTTCCTACGAGCAGTACTTC,CASSQEVAVTGSYEQYF
TRBV5-1,13,TRBJ2-7,-,TRBD2,TGCGCCAGCAGCTTGTTTAGCGGGTACGAGCAGTACTTC,CASSLFSGYEQYF
TRBV5-6,13,TRBJ1-1,-,-,TGTGCCAGCAGCCCCGAGAAATCCACCAAAGCTTTCTTT,CASSPEKSTKAFF
TRBV15,13,TRBJ2-7,-,TRBD1,TGTGCCACCAGCAGTACAGGGGCTGGCGAGCAGTACTTC,CATSSTGAGEQYF
TRBV5-4,14,TRBJ1-6,-,TRBD1,TGTGCCAGCAGCTGGACAGGGCGTAATTCACCCCTCCACTTT,CASSWTGRNSPLHF
TRBV2,11,TRBJ2-5,-,-,TGTGCCAGCAGACGGGAGGAGACCCAGTACTTC,CASRREETQYF
TRBV11-2,13,TRBJ1-3,-,-,TGTGCCAGCAGCTCGATAAGGGATAACACCATATATTTT,CASSSIRDNTIYF
TRBV5-4,15,TRBJ2-7,-,-,TGTGCCAGCAGCCTCGGACAGATAAGCACCTACGAGCAGTACTTC,CASSLGQISTYEQYF
TRBV5-1,16,TRBJ2-2,-,-,TGCGCCAGCAGCTTGGGGTCTGGGAATATGGCCGGGGAGCTGTTTTTT,CASSLGSGNMAGELFF
TRBV5-6,14,TRBJ2-7,-,TRBD1,TGTGCCAGCAGCTTTGGGACAGGGTTGTACGAGCAGTACTTC,CASSFGTGLYEQYF
TRBV4-1,13,TRBJ2-1,-,-,TGCGCCAGCAGCCAAGGGATTTACAATGAGCAGTTCTTC,CASSQGIYNEQFF
TRBV5-1,16,TRBJ1-1,-,-,TGCGCCAGCAGCGGGCTTGTGGGGGCAGGGAACACTGAAGCTTTCTTT,CASSGLVGAGNTEAFF
TRBV4-1,15,TRBJ2-7,-,-,TGCGCCAGCAGCCCGAGGGAGGGGGCCTCCTACGAGCAGTACTTC,CASSPREGASYEQYF
TRBV28,18,TRBJ2-6,-,TRBD2,TGTGCCAGCAGTTTTGATAGCGGGAGGGAATCTGGGGCCAACGTCCTGACTTTC,CASSFDSGRESGANVLTF
TRBV30,12,TRBJ1-2,-,-,TGTGCCTGGAGTACGGGTTTGGATGGCTACACCTTC,CAWSTGLDGYTF
TRBV30,11,TRBJ2-2,-,-,TGTGCCTGGAGTGTGGCCGGGGAGCTGTTTTTT,CAWSVAGELFF
TRBV30,13,TRBJ1-6,-,-,TGTGCCTGGAGTGTCGTCGCTGGAGCACCCCTCCACTTT,CAWSVVAGAPLHF
TRBV30,14,TRBJ1-2,-,-,TGTGCCTGGAGTGGGTTGGGGGCCACATATGGCTACACCTTC,CAWSGLGATYGYTF
TRBV5-1,13,TRBJ1-1,-,-,TGCGCCAGCAGCTTGGGCGGGGTGAATGAAGCTTTCTTT,CASSLGGVNEAFF
TRBV27,13,TRBJ2-7,-,TRBD2,TGTGCCAGCAGCTGGGGGGGAATGGCCGAGCAGTACTTC,CASSWGGMAEQYF
TRBV16,13,TRBJ2-7,-,TRBD1,TGTGCCAGCAGCCCCGGACAGGGCCACGAGCAGTACTTC,CASSPGQGHEQYF
TRBV30,17,TRBJ2-7,once,-,TGTGCCTGGAGTGTACAAAAGGAGGGACTCGAGGTTAACGAGCAGTACTTC,CAWSVQKEGLEVNEQYF
TRBV6-5,15,TRBJ1-3,few,-,TGTGCCAGCAGTTACAAGGGGAGCTCTGGAAACACCATATATTTT,CASSYKGSSGNTIYF
TRBV7-2,16,TRBJ2-5,-,TRBD2,TGTGCCAGCAGCTTTCCTAGCGGGGGGGTTAAAGAGACCCAGTACTTC,CASSFPSGGVKETQYF
TRBV30,14,TRBJ1-2,-,-,TGTGCCTGGAGTCCGACCCGGGCCCGGCAGGGCTACACCTTC,CAWSPTRARQGYTF
TRBV6-5,16,TRBJ2-7,-,-,TGTGCCAGCAGTTACTCGAGTCAGGGATACAGGGACGAGCAGTACTTC,CASSYSSQGYRDEQYF
TRBV2,15,TRBJ2-7,-,-,TGTGCCAGCAGTGAAGGGGCGGGTCAGTCCTACGAGCAGTACTTC,CASSEGAGQSYEQYF
TRBV6-1,14,TRBJ2-2,-,-,TGTGCCAGCAGTGAGGGGGGATACACCGGGGAGCTGTTTTTT,CASSEGGYTGELFF
TRBV6-5,14,TRBJ1-5,-,-,TGTGCCCCAAGGGGCAGGGGTAACAATCAGCCCCAGCATTTT,CAPRGRGNNQPQHF
TRBV9,13,TRBJ2-3,-,-,TGTGCCAGCAGCGATGGATACTCAGATACGCAGTATTTT,CASSDGYSDTQYF
TRBV6-6,14,TRBJ1-1,-,-,TGTGCCAGCACCGGGAGAGACCGGAGGGTAGAAGCTTTCTTT,CASTGRDRRVEAFF
TRBV28,15,TRBJ2-3,-,-,TGTGCCAGCAGTTTAACAGGGCGGGGCACAGATACGCAGTATTTT,CASSLTGRGTDTQYF
TRBV13,14,TRBJ2-1,-,-,TGTGCCAGCAGCTTAGGGTCCTCCTACAATGAGCAGTTCTTC,CASSLGSSYNEQFF
TRBV6-5,15,TRBJ2-5,-,TRBD2,TGTGCCAGCAGGCCGCGAACTAGCGTTGAAGAGACCCAGTACTTC,CASRPRTSVEETQYF
TRBV7-2,12,TRBJ1-5,-,-,TGTGCCAGCAGCTTCGGTTGGCAGCCCCAGCATTTT,CASSFGWQPQHF
TRBV27,13,TRBJ2-5,-,TRBD1,TGTGCCAGCAGTAAGCAGGGGGAAGAGACCCAGTACTTC,CASSKQGEETQYF